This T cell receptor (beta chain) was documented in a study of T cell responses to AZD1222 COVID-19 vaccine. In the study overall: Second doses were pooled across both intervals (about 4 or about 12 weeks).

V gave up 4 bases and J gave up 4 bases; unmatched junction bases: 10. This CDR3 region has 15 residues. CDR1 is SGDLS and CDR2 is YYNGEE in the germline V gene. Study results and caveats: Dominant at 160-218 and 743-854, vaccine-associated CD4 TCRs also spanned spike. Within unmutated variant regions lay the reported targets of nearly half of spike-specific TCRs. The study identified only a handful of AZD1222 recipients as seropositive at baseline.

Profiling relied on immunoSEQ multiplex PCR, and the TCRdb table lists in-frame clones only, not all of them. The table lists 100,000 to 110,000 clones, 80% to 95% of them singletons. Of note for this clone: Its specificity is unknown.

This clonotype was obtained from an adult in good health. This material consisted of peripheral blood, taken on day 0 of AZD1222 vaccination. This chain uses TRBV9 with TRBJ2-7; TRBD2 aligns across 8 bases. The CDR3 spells CASSPSGGAAYEQYF. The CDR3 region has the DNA TGTGCCAGCAGCCCCTCGGGGGGGGCAGCGTACGAGCAGTACTTC.